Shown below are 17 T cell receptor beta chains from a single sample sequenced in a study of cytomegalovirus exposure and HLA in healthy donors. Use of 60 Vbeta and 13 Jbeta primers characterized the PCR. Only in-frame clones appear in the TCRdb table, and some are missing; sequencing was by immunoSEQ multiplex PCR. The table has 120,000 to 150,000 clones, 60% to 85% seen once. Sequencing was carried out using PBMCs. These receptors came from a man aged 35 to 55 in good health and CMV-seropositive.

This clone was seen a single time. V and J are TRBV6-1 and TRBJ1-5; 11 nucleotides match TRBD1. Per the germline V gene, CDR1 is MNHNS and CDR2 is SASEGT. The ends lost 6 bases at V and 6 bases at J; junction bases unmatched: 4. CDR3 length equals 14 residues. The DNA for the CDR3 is TGTGCCAGCAGGGACAGGGGGCAGGGTCAGCCCCAGCATTTT. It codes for CASRDRGQGQPQHF.

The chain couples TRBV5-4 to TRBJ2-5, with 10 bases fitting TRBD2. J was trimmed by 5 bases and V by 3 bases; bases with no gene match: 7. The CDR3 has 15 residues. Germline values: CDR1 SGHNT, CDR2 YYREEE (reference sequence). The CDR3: CASSSSGRAGETQYF. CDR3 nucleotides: TGTGCCAGCAGCTCCAGCGGGAGGGCCGGGGAGACCCAGTACTTC. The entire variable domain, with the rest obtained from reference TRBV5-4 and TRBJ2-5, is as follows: ETGVTQSPTHLIKTRGQQVTLRCSSQSGHNTVSWYQQALGQGPQFIFQYYREEENGRGNFPPRFSGLQFPNYSSELNVNALELDDSALYLCASSSSGRAGETQYFGPGTRLLVL.

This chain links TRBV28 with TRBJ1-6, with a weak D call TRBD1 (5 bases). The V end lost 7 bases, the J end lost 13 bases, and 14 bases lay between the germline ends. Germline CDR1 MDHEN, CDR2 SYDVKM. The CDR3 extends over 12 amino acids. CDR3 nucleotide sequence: TGTGCCAGCACCTCACTGCGGGGGCCCCTCCACTTT. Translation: CASTSLRGPLHF.

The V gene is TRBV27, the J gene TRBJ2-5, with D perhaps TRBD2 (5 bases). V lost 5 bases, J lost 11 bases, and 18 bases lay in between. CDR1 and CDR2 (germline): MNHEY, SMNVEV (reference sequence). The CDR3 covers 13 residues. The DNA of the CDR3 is TGTGCCAGCAGTAAACTAGGCCCCCTGGAGCAGTACTTC. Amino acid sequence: CASSKLGPLEQYF.

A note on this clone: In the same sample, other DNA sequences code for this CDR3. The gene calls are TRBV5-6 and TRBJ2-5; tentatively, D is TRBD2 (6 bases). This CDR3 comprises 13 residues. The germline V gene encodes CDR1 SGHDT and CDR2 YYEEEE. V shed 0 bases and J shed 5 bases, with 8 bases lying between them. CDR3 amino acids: CASSLAGVETQYF. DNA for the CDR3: TGTGCCAGCAGCTTGGCGGGGGTGGAGACCCAGTACTTC.

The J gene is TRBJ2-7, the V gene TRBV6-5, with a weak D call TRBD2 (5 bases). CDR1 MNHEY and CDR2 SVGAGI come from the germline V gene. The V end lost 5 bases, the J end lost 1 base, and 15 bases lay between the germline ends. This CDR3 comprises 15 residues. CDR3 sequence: CASSQAAGVSYEQYF. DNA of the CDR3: TGTGCCAGCAGTCAGGCTGCCGGGGTGTCCTACGAGCAGTACTTC.

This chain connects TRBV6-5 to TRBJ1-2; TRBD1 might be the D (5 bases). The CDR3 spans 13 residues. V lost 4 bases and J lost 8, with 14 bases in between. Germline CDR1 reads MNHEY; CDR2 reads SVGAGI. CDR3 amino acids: CASSSPPGAGYTF. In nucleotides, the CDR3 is TGTGCCAGCAGTTCACCCCCTGGGGCGGGCTACACCTTC.

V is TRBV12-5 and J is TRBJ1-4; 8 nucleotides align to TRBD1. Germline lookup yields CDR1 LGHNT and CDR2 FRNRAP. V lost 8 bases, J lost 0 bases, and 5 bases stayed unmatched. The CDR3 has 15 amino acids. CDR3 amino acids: CASSGGSATNEKLFF. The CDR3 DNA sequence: TGTGCTAGTTCAGGGGGCAGTGCAACTAATGAAAAACTGTTTTTT. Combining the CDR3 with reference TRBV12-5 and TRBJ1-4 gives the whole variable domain DARVTQTPRHKVTEMGQEVTMRCQPILGHNTVFWYRQTMMQGLELLAYFRNRAPLDDSGMPKDRFSAEMPDATLATLKIQPSEPRDSAVYFCASSGGSATNEKLFFGSGTQLSVL.

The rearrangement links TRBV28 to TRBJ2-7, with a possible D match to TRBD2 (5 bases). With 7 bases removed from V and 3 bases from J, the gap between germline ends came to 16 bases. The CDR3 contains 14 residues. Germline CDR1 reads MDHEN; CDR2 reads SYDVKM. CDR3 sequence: CASTLGGSIYEQYF. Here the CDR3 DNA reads TGTGCCAGCACCCTAGGAGGCAGCATCTACGAGCAGTACTTC.

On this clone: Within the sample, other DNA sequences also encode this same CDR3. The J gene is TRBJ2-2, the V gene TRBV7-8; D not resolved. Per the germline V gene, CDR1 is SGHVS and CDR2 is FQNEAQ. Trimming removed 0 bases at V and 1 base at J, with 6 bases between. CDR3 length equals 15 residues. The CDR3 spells CASSLAGGNTGELFF. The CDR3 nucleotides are TGTGCCAGCAGCTTAGCCGGTGGGAACACCGGGGAGCTGTTTTTT.

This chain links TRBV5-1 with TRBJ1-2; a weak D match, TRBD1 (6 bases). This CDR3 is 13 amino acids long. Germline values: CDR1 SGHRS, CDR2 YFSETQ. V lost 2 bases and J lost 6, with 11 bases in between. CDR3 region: CASSFPGDNGYTF. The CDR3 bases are TGCGCCAGCAGCTTTCCAGGGGACAATGGCTACACCTTC. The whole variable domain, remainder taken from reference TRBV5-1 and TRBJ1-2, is KAGVTQTPRYLIKTRGQQVTLSCSPISGHRSVSWYQQTPGQGLQFLFEYFSETQRNKGNFPGRFSGRQFSNSRSEMNVSTLELGDSALYLCASSFPGDNGYTFGSGTRLTVV.

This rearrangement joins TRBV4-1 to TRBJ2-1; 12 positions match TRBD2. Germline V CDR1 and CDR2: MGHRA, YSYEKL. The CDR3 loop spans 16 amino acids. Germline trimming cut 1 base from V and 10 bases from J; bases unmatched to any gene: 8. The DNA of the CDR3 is TGCGCCAGCAGCCAAGGACTAGCGGGAGCCTTGGCAGAGCAGTTCTTC. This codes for CASSQGLAGALAEQFF.

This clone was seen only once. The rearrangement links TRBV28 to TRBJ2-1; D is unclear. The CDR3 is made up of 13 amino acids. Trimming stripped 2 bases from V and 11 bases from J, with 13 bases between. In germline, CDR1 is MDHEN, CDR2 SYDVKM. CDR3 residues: CASSLGLAVQQFF. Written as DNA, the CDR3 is TGTGCCAGCAGTTTAGGTTTGGCGGTGCAGCAGTTCTTC.

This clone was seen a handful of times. In nucleotides, the CDR3 is TGTGCCAGCCGGGACAGCCTGGGAAACACCATATATTTT. It is translated as CASRDSLGNTIYF. The chain recombines TRBV28 with TRBJ1-3; 7 bases are shared with TRBD1. V gave up 8 bases and J gave up 4 bases; unmatched junction bases: 5. Germline V CDR1 and CDR2: MDHEN, SYDVKM. The CDR3 has 13 amino acids. Supplemented by reference TRBV28 and TRBJ1-3, the full variable domain reads DVKVTQSSRYLVKRTGEKVFLECVQDMDHENMFWYRQDPGLGLRLIYFSYDVKMKEKGDIPEGYSVSREKKERFSLILESASTNQTSMYLCASRDSLGNTIYFGEGSWLTVV.

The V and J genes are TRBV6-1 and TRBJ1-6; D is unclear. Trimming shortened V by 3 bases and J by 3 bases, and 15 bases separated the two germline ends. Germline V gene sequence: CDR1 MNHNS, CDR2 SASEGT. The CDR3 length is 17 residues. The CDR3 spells CASSDPVTRFYNSPLHF. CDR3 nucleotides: TGTGCCAGCAGTGATCCGGTAACGAGGTTCTATAATTCACCCCTCCACTTT.

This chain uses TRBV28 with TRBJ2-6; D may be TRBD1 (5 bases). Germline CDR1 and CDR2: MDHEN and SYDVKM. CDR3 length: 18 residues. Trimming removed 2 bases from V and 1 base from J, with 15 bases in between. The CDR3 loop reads CASSLTQGSYSGANVLTF. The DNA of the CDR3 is TGTGCCAGCAGTTTAACCCAGGGTAGTTATTCTGGGGCCAACGTCCTGACTTTC.

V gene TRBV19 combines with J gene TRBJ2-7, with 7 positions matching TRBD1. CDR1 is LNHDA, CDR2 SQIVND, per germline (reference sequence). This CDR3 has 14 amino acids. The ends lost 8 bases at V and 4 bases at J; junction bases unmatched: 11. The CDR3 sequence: CASSEGGTEYEQYF. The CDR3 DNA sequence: TGTGCCAGTTCAGAAGGTGGGACAGAATACGAGCAGTACTTC.